This TCR beta chain was captured by sequencing in a study of T cell responses to AZD1222 COVID-19 vaccine. Regarding this clone: What it recognizes is unknown.

Findings and caveats of the study: Baseline seropositives among AZD1222 recipients totaled only five to seven. None of the repertoires were sampled until the peak T cell response had passed. Donor demographics were predominantly white British with a female majority; clonal diversity may be underestimated.

V was clipped by 3 bases and J by 0 bases, with 12 bases between them. The CDR3 has 15 amino acids. Germline loops: CDR1 MNHEY, CDR2 SMNVEV (reference sequence). Repertoires were generated with immunoSEQ multiplex PCR, while TCRdb's copy carries only in-frame clones and drops some. The repertoire holds 160,000 or so clones, with approximately 94% as singletons. The V call is TRBV27, the J call TRBJ2-7, with D possibly matching TRBD2 (5 bases). The TCR originated in an adult who received the AZD1222 COVID-19 vaccine. Sequenced here: peripheral blood, sampled 28 days after the second AZD1222 dose. CDR3 coding DNA: TGTGCCAGCAGTTTGCGTTCGGGGAACTCCTACGAGCAGTACTTC. This translates into CASSLRSGNSYEQYF.